The 3 T cell receptor beta chains reported below all come from one sample, sequenced in a study of blood T cell repertoires in COVID-19. Measured with immunoSEQ multiplex PCR; TCRdb has only the in-frame clones, and not every one. This table has more than 75,000 clones, about 90% appearing once. The sequenced sample consisted of peripheral blood. The source of these receptors is an elderly woman with acute or convalescent COVID-19.

The chain recombines TRBV4-3 with TRBJ1-1; tentative D call: TRBD1 (5 bases). CDR1 LGHNA and CDR2 YSLEER come from the germline V gene. With 0 bases removed from V and 7 bases from J, the gap between germline ends came to 9 bases. The CDR3 extends over 13 amino acids. CDR3 sequence reads: CASSQDLTVEAFF. The CDR3 DNA sequence: TGCGCCAGCAGCCAAGATCTGACAGTTGAAGCTTTCTTT.

The rearrangement links TRBV5-1 to TRBJ1-5; perhaps TRBD1 as D (6 bases). Germline CDR1 SGHRS, CDR2 YFSETQ. V lost 4 bases to trimming and J lost 2 bases, with 13 bases between them. The CDR3 has 15 residues. The CDR3 spells CASSPLAGGNQPQHF. The CDR3 region has the DNA TGCGCCAGCAGCCCCCTTGCAGGGGGCAATCAGCCCCAGCATTTT.

The chain uses TRBV7-9 and TRBJ2-5, with 7 bases fitting TRBD1. CDR1 and CDR2 from the germline V gene are SEHNR and FQNEAQ (reference sequence). The trim removed 5 bases at V and 4 bases at J, leaving 4 bases unmatched. CDR3 length: 13 amino acids. CDR3 in amino acids: CASSTPGGETQYF. The DNA for the CDR3 is TGTGCCAGCAGCACCCCAGGGGGAGAGACCCAGTACTTC.